Listed below are T cell receptor beta chains from one sample, sequenced in a study of cytomegalovirus exposure and HLA in healthy donors. This table comes from immunoSEQ multiplex PCR, and its TCRdb copy is limited to in-frame clones, with some not included. The sample holds 90,000 to 150,000 clones, about 8.6% seen once. The specimen was PBMCs. The source is a woman in her thirties or forties in good health and CMV-seropositive. The CDR3 runs from the conserved cysteine through the conserved F or W.

>TRBV4-1
CASSQEGTARGYTF
>TRBV6-1
CASSEPSVYGYTF
>TRBV6-1
CASDRESSYEQYF
>TRBV7-2
CASSKVSQGIYEQYF
>TRBV12-5
CASGLSPPDYGNSPLHF
>TRBV4-1
CASGPGLAGLTSGDTQYF
>TRBV5-8
CASSTEGAANYGYTF
>TRBV5-6
CASSQATTSGPGERQYF
>TRBV6-5
CASSLGQYGGHTF
>TRBV7-9
CASSTRKGQPNSPLHF
>TRBV15
CATSSPSQVNSPLHF
>TRBV6-4
CASSDSPPGEKLFF